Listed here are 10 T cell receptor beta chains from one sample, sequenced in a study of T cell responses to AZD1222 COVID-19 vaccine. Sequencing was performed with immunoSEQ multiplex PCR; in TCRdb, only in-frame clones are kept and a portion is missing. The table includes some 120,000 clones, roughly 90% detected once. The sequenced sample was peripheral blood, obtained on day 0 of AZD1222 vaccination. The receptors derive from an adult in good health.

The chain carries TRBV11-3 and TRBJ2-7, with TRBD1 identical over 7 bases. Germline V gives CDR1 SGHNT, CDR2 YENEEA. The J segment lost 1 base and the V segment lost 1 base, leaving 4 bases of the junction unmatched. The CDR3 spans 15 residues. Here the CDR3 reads CASSLATGVSYEQYF. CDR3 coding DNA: TGTGCCAGCAGCTTAGCTACAGGGGTGTCCTACGAGCAGTACTTC.

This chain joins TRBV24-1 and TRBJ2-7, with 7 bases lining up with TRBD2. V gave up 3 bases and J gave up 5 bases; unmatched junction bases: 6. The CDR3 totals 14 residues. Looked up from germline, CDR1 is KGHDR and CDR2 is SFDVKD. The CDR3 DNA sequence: TGTGCCACCAGTGATCCCCGGGGGACTAACGAGCAGTACTTC. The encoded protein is CATSDPRGTNEQYF.

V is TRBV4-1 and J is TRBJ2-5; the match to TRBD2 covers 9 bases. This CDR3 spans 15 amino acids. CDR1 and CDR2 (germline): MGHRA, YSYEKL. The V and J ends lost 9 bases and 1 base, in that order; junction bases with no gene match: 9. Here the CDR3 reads CARTYKRGAQETQYF. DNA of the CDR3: TGCGCCAGAACTTACAAGCGGGGGGCCCAAGAGACCCAGTACTTC.

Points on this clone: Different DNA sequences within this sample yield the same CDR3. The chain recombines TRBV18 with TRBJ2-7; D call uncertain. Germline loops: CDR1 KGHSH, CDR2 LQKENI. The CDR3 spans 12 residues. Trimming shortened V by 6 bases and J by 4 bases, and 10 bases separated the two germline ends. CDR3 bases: TGTGCCAGCTCCCCAGGCGGATACGAGCAGTACTTC. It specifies CASSPGGYEQYF.

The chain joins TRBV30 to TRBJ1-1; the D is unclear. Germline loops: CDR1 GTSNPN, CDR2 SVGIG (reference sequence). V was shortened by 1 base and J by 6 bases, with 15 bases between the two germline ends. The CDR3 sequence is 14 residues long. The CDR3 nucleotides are TGTGCCTGGAGTGCCCTGGCCAGTGTGGCTGAAGCTTTCTTT. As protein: CAWSALASVAEAFF.

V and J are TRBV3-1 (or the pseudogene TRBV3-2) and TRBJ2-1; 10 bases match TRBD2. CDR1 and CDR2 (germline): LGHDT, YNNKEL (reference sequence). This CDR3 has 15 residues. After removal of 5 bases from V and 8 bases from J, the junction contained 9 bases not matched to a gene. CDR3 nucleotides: TGTGCCAGCAGCACAGCGGGGGGGCCTGTAGATGAGCAGTTCTTC. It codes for CASSTAGGPVDEQFF.

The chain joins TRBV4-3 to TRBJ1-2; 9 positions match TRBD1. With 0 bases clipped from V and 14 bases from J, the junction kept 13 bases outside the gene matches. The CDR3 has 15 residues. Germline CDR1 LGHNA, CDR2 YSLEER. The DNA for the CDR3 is TGCGCCAGCAGCCAAGATCGGGACCTGTTGGGGACAGGGACCTTC. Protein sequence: CASSQDRDLLGTGTF.

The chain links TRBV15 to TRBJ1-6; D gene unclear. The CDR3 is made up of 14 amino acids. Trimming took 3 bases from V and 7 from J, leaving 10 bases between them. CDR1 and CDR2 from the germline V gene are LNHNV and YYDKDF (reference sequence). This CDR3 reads CATSSGGNNSPLHF. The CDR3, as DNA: TGTGCCACCAGCAGTGGCGGGAACAATTCACCCCTCCACTTT.

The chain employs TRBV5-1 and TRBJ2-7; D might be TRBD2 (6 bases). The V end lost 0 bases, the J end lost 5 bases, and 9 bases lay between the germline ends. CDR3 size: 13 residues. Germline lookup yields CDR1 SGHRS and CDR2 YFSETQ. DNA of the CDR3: TGCGCCAGCAGCTTGGTGGGGGGTCACGAGCAGTACTTC. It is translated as CASSLVGGHEQYF.

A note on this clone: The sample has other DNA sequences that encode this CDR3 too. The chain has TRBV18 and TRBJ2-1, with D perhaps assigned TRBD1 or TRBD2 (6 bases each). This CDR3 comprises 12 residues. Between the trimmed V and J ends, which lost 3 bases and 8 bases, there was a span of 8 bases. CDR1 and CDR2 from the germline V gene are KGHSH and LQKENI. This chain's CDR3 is CASSPGGYEQFF. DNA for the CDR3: TGTGCCAGCTCACCCGGGGGCTATGAGCAGTTCTTC.